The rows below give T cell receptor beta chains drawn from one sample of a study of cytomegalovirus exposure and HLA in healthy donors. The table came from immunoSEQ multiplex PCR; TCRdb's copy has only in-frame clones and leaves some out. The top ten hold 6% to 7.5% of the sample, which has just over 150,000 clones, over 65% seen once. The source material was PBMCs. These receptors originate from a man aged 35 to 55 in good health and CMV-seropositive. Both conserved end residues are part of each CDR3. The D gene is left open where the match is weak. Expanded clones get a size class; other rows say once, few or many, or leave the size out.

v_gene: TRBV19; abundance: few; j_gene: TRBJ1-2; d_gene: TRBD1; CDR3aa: CASIATGGRGYTF; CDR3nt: TGTGCCAGTATCGCGACAGGGGGTAGGGGCTACACCTTC
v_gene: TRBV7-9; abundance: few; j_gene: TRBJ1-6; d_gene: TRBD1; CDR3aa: CASRAPGQPLNSPLHF; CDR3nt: TGTGCCAGCAGAGCACCGGGACAGCCATTAAATTCACCCCTCCACTTT
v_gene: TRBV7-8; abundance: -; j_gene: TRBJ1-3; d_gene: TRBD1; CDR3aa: CASSTDRGRGNTIYF; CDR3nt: TGTGCCAGCAGCACCGACAGGGGGCGAGGAAACACCATATATTTT
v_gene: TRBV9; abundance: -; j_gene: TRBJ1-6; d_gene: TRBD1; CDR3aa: CASSGGTGKNSPLHF; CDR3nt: TGTGCCAGCAGCGGTGGGACAGGGAAGAATTCACCCCTCCACTTT
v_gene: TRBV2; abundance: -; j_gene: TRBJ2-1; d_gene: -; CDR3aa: CASRRLQGDEQFF; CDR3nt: TGTGCCAGCAGACGACTACAGGGTGATGAGCAGTTCTTC
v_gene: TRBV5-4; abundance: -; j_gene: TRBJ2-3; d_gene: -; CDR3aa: CASSLIPGSTDTQYF; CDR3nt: TGTGCCAGCAGCTTGATTCCAGGGAGCACAGATACGCAGTATTTT
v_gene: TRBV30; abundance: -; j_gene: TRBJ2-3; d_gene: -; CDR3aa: CAWSYGLPSTDTQYF; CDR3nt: TGTGCCTGGAGTTATGGTCTACCCAGCACAGATACGCAGTATTTT
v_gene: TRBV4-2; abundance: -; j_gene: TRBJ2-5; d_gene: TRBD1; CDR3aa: CASSQGQGGETQYF; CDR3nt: TGTGCCAGCAGCCAAGGACAGGGGGGAGAGACCCAGTACTTC
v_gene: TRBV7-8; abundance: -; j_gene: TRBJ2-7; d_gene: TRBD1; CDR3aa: CASSPRTGVPYEQYF; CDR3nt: TGTGCCAGCTCTCCCAGGACAGGGGTCCCCTACGAGCAGTACTTC
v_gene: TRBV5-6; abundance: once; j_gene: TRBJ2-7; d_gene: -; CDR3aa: CASSSSGTSYEQYF; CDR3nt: TGTGCCAGCAGCTCCTCCGGGACAAGCTACGAGCAGTACTTC
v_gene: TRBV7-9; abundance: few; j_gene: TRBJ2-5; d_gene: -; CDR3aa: CASSLGASQETQYF; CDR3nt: TGTGCCAGCAGCTTGGGAGCGTCCCAAGAGACCCAGTACTTC
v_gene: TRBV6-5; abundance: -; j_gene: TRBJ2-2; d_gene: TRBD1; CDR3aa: CASRNYRGRGGELFF; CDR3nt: TGTGCCAGCAGGAACTACAGGGGAAGAGGCGGGGAGCTGTTTTTT
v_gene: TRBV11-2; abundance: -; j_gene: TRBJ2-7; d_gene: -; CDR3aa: CASSLDWYRSNEQYF; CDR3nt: TGTGCCAGCAGCTTAGATTGGTACAGGTCAAACGAGCAGTACTTC
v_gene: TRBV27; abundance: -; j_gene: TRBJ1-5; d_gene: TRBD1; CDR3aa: CASSPRDRANQPQHF; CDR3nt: TGTGCCAGCAGTCCCCGGGACAGGGCTAATCAGCCCCAGCATTTT
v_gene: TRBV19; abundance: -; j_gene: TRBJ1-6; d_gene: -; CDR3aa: CASIEEIGSPLHF; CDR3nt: TGTGCCAGTATAGAGGAAATCGGTTCACCCCTCCACTTT
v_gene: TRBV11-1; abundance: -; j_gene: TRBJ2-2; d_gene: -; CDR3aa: CASSHRGGTGELFF; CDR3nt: TGTGCCAGCAGCCATAGGGGAGGCACCGGGGAGCTGTTTTTT
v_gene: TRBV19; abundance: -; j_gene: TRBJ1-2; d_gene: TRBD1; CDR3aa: CASSEGQPRSGYGYTF; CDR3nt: TGTGCCAGTAGTGAGGGACAGCCCCGCTCGGGGTATGGCTACACCTTC